These 6 T cell receptor beta chains were sequenced from one sample in a study of blood T cells in healthy people across ages. Combining a sample-barcoded 5' primer with a J-beta primer mix, a second PCR ran for about 7 to 11 cycles. One entry per CDR3 protein results from TCRdb running MiXCR on the 5' RACE reads. In the table there are over 500,000 distinct CDR3 sequences, over 40% of which are singletons. Sequencing was carried out using blood. Every receptor here comes from a woman older than 75 in good health.

V usage is TRBV6-6 and J usage is TRBJ1-4; TRBD1 is a possible D gene (6 bases). The V end was cut by 6 bases, the J end by 8 bases, with 16 bases between. The CDR3 sequence is 14 residues long. Germline CDR1 reads MNHNY; CDR2 reads SVGAGI (reference sequence). The CDR3 DNA reads as TGTGCCAGCAGGCCTAATGGACAGACAGAAAAACTGTTTTTT. The encoded protein is CASRPNGQTEKLFF.

A note on this clonotype: A much larger clonotype is one base distant, so this may be a read error. The chain combines TRBV20-1 with TRBJ2-5, with D unresolved. With 5 bases removed from V and 1 base from J, the gap between germline ends came to 11 bases. The CDR3 is 13 residues long. Germline CDR1 and CDR2: DFQATT and SNEGSKA (reference sequence). CDR3 sequence: CSAGRAVQETQYF. The CDR3, as DNA: TGCAGTGCTGGAAGGGCGGTCCAAGAGACCCAGTACTTC.

This clonotype was detected only once. A much larger clone differs by one base, so this may be a read error. The J gene is TRBJ1-2, the V gene TRBV20-1; 7 nucleotides align to TRBD1. The CDR3 extends over 14 amino acids. In germline, CDR1 is DFQATT, CDR2 SNEGSKA (reference sequence). CDR3 bases: TGCAGTGTAGACGCGAATACAGGGGCCTATGGCCACACCTTC. As protein: CSVDANTGAYGHTF.

The count of this clonotype is one. The junction departs from the called germline gene at one end, perhaps through a read error. The chain joins TRBV18 to TRBJ2-1, with D perhaps TRBD2 (6 bases). The CDR3 consists of 14 residues. Germline V gene data show CDR1 as KGHSH and CDR2 as LQKENI. CDR3: CASSPTRSYNKQFF. CDR3 sequence (DNA): TGTGCCAGCTCACCGACTAGGAGCTACAATAAGCAGTTCTTC.

J is TRBJ2-1 and V is TRBV28; D is undetermined. The last part of the DNA fits TRBJ2-7 better; the J call may be wrong. This CDR3 has 15 amino acids. Germline V CDR1 and CDR2: MDHEN, SYDVKM. The CDR3 loop is CASSTITSSYNEQYF. Written as DNA, the CDR3 is TGTGCCAGCAGCACCATAACCAGCTCCTACAATGAGCAGTACTTC.

This clonotype occurred a few times. The J gene is TRBJ2-2, the V gene TRBV11-2, with D perhaps being TRBD1 or TRBD2 (6 bases each). The CDR3 has 17 amino acids. Per germline, CDR1 SGHAT and CDR2 FQNNGV. Trimming removed 2 bases at V and 2 bases at J, with 15 bases between. CDR3 sequence: CASSLRGGYFNTGELFF. The CDR3 nucleotides are TGTGCCAGCAGCTTAAGAGGGGGGTACTTTAACACCGGGGAGCTGTTTTTT.